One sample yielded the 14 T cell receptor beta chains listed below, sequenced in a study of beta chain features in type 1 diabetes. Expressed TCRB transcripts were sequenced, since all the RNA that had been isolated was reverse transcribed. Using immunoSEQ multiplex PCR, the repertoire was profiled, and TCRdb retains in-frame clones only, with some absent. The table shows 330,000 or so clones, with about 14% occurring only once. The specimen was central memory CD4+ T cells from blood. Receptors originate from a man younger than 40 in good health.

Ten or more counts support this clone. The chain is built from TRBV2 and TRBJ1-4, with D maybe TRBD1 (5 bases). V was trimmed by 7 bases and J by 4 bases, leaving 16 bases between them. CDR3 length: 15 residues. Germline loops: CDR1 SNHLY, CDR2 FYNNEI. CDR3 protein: CASKRRGGFNEKLFF. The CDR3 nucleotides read TGTGCCAGCAAGCGGAGGGGCGGATTTAATGAAAAACTGTTTTTT.

As DNA, the CDR3 is TGTGCCAGCAGTGTGGACAGGGGTGGCTACGAGCAGTACTTC. Translating it yields CASSVDRGGYEQYF. The rearrangement uses TRBV2 and TRBJ2-7; TRBD1 agrees at 9 bases. Germline V gene sequence: CDR1 SNHLY, CDR2 FYNNEI. The CDR3 runs 14 residues. The J segment lost 3 bases and the V segment lost 4 bases, leaving 4 bases of the junction unmatched.

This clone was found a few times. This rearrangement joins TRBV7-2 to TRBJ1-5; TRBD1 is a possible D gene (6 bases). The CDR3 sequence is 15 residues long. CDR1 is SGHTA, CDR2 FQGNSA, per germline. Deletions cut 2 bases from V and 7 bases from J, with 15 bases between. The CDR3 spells CASSLFGGAEQPQHF. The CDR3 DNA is TGTGCCAGCAGCTTATTTGGGGGCGCGGAACAGCCCCAGCATTTT.

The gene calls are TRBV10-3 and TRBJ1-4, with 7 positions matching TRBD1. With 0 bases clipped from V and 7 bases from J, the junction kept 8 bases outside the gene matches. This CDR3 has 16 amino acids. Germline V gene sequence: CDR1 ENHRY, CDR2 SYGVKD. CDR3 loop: CAISESRRGSGEKLFF. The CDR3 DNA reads TGTGCCATCAGTGAGTCCCGCAGGGGGAGTGGTGAAAAACTGTTTTTT.

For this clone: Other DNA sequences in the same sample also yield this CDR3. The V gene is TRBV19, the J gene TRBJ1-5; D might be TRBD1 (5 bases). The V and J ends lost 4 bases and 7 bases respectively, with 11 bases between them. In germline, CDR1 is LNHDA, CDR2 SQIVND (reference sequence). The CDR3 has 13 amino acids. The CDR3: CASSTGRGQPQHF. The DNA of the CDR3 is TGTGCCAGTAGTACAGGGCGCGGACAGCCCCAGCATTTT.

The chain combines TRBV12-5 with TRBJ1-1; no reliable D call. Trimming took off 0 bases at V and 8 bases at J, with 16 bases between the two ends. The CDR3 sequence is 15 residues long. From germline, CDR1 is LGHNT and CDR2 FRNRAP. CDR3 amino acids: CASGLVGVSDPEAFF. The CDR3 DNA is TGTGCTAGTGGTTTGGTTGGTGTTTCCGACCCGGAAGCTTTCTTT.

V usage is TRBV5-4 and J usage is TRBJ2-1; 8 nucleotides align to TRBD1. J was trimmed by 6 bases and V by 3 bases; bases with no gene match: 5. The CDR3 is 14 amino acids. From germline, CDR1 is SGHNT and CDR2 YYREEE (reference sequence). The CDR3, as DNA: TGTGCCAGCAGCTCACCAGGGGGCCCCAATGAGCAGTTCTTC. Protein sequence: CASSSPGGPNEQFF.

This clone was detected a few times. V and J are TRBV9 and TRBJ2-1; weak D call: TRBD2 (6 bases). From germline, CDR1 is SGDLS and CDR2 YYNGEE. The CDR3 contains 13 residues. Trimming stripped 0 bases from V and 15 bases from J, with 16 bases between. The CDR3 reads CASSVAGTPRPFF. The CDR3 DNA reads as TGTGCCAGCAGCGTAGCGGGGACTCCACGACCGTTCTTC.

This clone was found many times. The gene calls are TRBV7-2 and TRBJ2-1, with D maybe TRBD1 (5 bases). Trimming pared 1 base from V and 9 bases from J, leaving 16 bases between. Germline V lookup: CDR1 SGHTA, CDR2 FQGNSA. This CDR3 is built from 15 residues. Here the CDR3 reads CASSLVLQGSSEQFF. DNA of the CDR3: TGTGCCAGCAGCTTAGTGCTCCAGGGCTCGAGTGAGCAGTTCTTC. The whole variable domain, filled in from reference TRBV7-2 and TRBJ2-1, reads GAGVSQSPSNKVTEKGKDVELRCDPISGHTALYWYRQSLGQGLEFLIYFQGNSAPDKSGLPSDRFSAERTGGSVSTLTIQRTQQEDSAVYLCASSLVLQGSSEQFFGPGTRLTVL.

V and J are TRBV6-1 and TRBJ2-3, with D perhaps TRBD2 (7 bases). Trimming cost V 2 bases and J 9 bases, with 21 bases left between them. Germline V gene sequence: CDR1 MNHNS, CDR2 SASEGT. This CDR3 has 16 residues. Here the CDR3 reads CASSESLASRGGTQYF. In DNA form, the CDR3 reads TGTGCCAGCAGTGAATCGCTAGCATCCAGGGGAGGGACGCAGTATTTT.

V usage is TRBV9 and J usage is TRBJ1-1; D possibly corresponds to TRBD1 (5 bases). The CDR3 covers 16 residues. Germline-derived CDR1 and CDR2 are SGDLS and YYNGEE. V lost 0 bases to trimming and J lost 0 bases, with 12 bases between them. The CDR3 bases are TGTGCCAGCAGCGTAGGGTCAGGGAGCATGAACACTGAAGCTTTCTTT. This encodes CASSVGSGSMNTEAFF.

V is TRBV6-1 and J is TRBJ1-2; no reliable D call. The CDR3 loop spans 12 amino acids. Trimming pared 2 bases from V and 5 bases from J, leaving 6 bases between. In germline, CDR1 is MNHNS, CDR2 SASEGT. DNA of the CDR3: TGTGCCAGCAGTGAATTGGTATATGGCTACACCTTC. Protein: CASSELVYGYTF.

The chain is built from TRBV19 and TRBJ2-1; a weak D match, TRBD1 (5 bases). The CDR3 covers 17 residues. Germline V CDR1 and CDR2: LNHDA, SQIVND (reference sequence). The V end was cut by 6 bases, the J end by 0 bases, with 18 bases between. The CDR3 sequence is CASSWGRGRSSYNEQFF. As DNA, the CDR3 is TGTGCCAGTAGCTGGGGTAGGGGCCGGAGCTCCTACAATGAGCAGTTCTTC.

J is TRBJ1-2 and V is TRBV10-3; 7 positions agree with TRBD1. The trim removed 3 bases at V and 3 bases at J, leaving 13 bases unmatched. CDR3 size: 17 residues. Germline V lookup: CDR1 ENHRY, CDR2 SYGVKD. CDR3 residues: CAISDRTRTGTDYGYTF. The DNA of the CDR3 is TGTGCCATCAGTGACAGGACCAGGACCGGGACAGACTATGGCTACACCTTC.